What follows are 18 T cell receptor beta chains derived from one specimen sequenced in a study of T cells after yellow fever vaccination. TCRdb independently ran MiXCR on the 5' RACE reads; one entry per CDR3 protein. The table lists about 400,000 distinct CDR3 sequences, roughly 6.1% of them singletons. The sequenced sample was PBMCs, obtained 5 days after the yellow fever booster vaccination. These receptors were taken from a man in his thirties or forties who received the YFV17D yellow fever vaccine.

This clonotype was counted between two and nine times. A junction boundary mismatches the germline segment, possibly from a read error. This chain uses TRBV6-2 or TRBV6-3 with TRBJ1-5, with a possible D match to TRBD1 (6 bases). The CDR3 is 16 amino acids. Germline loops: CDR1 MNHEY, CDR2 SVGEGT. CDR3 DNA sequence: TGTGCCAGCAGTTACTCGATACGACAGGTCAATCAGACCCAGCATTTT. Translating it yields CASSYSIRQVNQTQHF.

This clonotype was picked up many times. This rearrangement joins TRBV24-1 to TRBJ2-2, with D uncertain. V lost 8 bases to trimming and J lost 7 bases, with 10 bases between them. Germline assignment: CDR1 KGHDR and CDR2 SFDVKD. CDR3 size: 12 residues. The CDR3, as DNA: TGTGCCACCAAATCTCGCCTCGGGGAGCTGTTTTTT. Its translation is CATKSRLGELFF.

This clonotype has only a few counts. V and J are TRBV7-8 and TRBJ1-5; D might be TRBD1 (6 bases). Germline V gene data show CDR1 as SGHVS and CDR2 as FQNEAQ. Trimming took off 0 bases at V and 7 bases at J, with 13 bases between the two ends. The CDR3 loop spans 15 amino acids. The CDR3 is CASSLATGGRQPQHF. CDR3 bases: TGTGCCAGCAGCTTAGCTACGGGGGGGCGACAGCCCCAGCATTTT.

This clonotype has just a few counts. The chain combines TRBV5-5 with TRBJ2-7; perhaps TRBD1 as D (5 bases). CDR1 is SGHKS, CDR2 YYEKEE, per germline (reference sequence). The CDR3 has 17 amino acids. The ends were cut back, 6 bases at V and 1 base at J, with 23 bases in the middle. The CDR3 loop reads CASNGAEPYTDSYEQYF. CDR3 DNA: TGTGCCAGCAATGGGGCAGAACCTTACACCGATTCCTACGAGCAGTACTTC. Looking up the rest from reference TRBV5-5 and TRBJ2-7 gives the full variable domain: DAGVTQSPTHLIKTRGQQVTLRCSPISGHKSVSWYQQVLGQGPQFIFQYYEKEERGRGNFPDRFSARQFPNYSSELNVNALLLGDSALYLCASNGAEPYTDSYEQYFGPGTRLTVT.

This clonotype came up many times. The rearrangement links TRBV29-1 to TRBJ2-1; D gene ambiguous. Looked up from germline, CDR1 is SQVTM and CDR2 is ANQGSEA. The CDR3 spans 11 residues. The V end was cut by 4 bases, the J end by 10 bases, with 11 bases between. The CDR3 here is CSVAIAGEQFF. The CDR3 DNA follows: TGCAGCGTTGCCATAGCAGGCGAGCAGTTCTTC.

This clonotype has just a few counts. The rearrangement uses TRBV10-3 and TRBJ1-6; D perhaps matches TRBD1 (6 bases). This CDR3 is 14 amino acids long. The V gene lost 7 bases and the J gene lost 6 bases, with 13 bases spanning the gap. Germline V gene sequence: CDR1 ENHRY, CDR2 SYGVKD. DNA for the CDR3: TGTGCCATCAAACAGGACAGCAGTAATTCACCCCTCCACTTT. It encodes CAIKQDSSNSPLHF.

On this clonotype: A much bigger clone sits one base away, suggesting this may be a read error. The chain has TRBV6-5 and TRBJ2-3; D remains ambiguous. Per the germline V gene, CDR1 is MNHEY and CDR2 is SVGAGI. The CDR3 contains 9 residues. CDR3 DNA: TGTGCCAGACGCGATACGCCGTATTTT. Amino acid sequence: CARRDTPYF.

There are a few counts of this clonotype. The V gene is TRBV30, the J gene TRBJ1-1; no firm D call. CDR1 GTSNPN and CDR2 SVGIG come from the germline V gene (reference sequence). Deletions cut 5 bases from V and 2 bases from J, with 9 bases between. The CDR3 has 12 amino acids. The CDR3 loop reads CAWDRGNTEAFF. The DNA of the CDR3 is TGTGCCTGGGATCGAGGTAACACTGAAGCTTTCTTT. Full variable domain (missing parts from reference TRBV30 and TRBJ1-1): SQTIHQWPATLVQPVGSPLSLECTVEGTSNPNLYWYRQAAGRGLQLLFYSVGIGQISSEVPQNLSASRPQDRQFILSSKKLLLSDSGFYLCAWDRGNTEAFFGQGTRLTVV.

The J gene is TRBJ2-1, the V gene TRBV29-1; 7 bases are shared with TRBD2. Germline CDR1 reads SQVTM; CDR2 reads ANQGSEA. The length of the CDR3 is 13 residues. V gave up 7 bases and J gave up 8 bases; unmatched junction bases: 11. The CDR3 protein is CSAISTSSDEQFF. CDR3 in DNA: TGCAGCGCCATCTCGACTAGCTCTGATGAGCAGTTCTTC.

This clonotype was picked up a small number of times. This chain links TRBV6-5 with TRBJ2-5; either TRBD1 or TRBD2 may supply D (5 bases each). Trimming took off 0 bases at V and 5 bases at J, with 10 bases between the two ends. The CDR3 extends over 14 amino acids. The germline gives CDR1 MNHEY, CDR2 SVGAGI. The CDR3 nucleotides read TGTGCCAGCAGTTACTCCAACAGGAGGGAGACCCAGTACTTC. Translated: CASSYSNRRETQYF.

This clonotype was found a few times. This chain links TRBV20-1 with TRBJ2-1; 16 bases are shared with TRBD2. The V gene end was trimmed by 5 bases and the J gene end by 2 bases; junction bases not matched to a gene: 9. Per germline, CDR1 DFQATT and CDR2 SNEGSKA (reference sequence). The length of the CDR3 is 18 residues. The chain's CDR3 is CSAGTSGRGKHPYNEQFF. The CDR3 DNA reads as TGCAGTGCTGGGACTAGCGGGAGGGGAAAACACCCCTACAATGAGCAGTTCTTC.

This clonotype was counted ten times or more. This chain links TRBV7-2 with TRBJ2-7; TRBD2 aligns across 11 bases. This CDR3 contains 15 residues. CDR1 is SGHTA, CDR2 FQGNSA, per germline. With 1 base clipped from V and 7 bases from J, the junction kept 6 bases outside the gene matches. For the CDR3, the DNA is TGTGCCAGCAGCTTAGACCCTAGCGGGGGGCGGGAGCAGTACTTC. Protein product: CASSLDPSGGREQYF.

This clonotype showed up just a few times. This chain joins TRBV7-2 and TRBJ2-7; tentatively, D is TRBD1 or TRBD2 (5 bases each). CDR3 length: 14 residues. The V end lost 8 bases, the J end lost 2 bases, and 16 bases lay between the germline ends. Germline lookup yields CDR1 SGHTA and CDR2 FQGNSA. CDR3 bases: TGTGCCAGCCAAGGGGAGAGAGGGGCCTACGAGCAGTACTTC. Translation gives CASQGERGAYEQYF.

This clonotype occurred a few times. This chain connects TRBV12-3 or TRBV12-4 to TRBJ2-6, with a weak D call TRBD1 (7 bases). This CDR3 spans 15 amino acids. V lost 5 bases and J lost 2, with 10 bases in between. The DNA for the CDR3 is TGTGCCAGCAGTCCAGGGGGGACTGGGGCCAACGTCCTGACTTTC. Protein sequence: CASSPGGTGANVLTF.

This clonotype has only a few counts. The chain carries TRBV6-1 and TRBJ2-4; 9 nucleotides align to TRBD2. CDR3 length equals 17 residues. The germline V gene has CDR1 MNHNS and CDR2 SASEGT. V gave up 6 bases and J gave up 1 base; unmatched junction bases: 10. The CDR3 region is CASSPAGTSSAKNIQYF. The CDR3 DNA reads TGTGCCAGCAGCCCTGCCGGGACTAGCTCTGCCAAAAACATTCAGTACTTC.

The rearrangement links TRBV20-1 to TRBJ2-4; D unresolved. Germline V gives CDR1 DFQATT, CDR2 SNEGSKA (reference sequence). The CDR3 is 14 amino acids. V was cut by 3 bases and J by 4 bases, with 13 bases left in between. The CDR3 DNA follows: TGCAGTGCTAGGGGCCAGGATTCTAAAAACATTCAGTACTTC. Translating it yields CSARGQDSKNIQYF.

This clonotype was seen a handful of times. V usage is TRBV6-6 and J usage is TRBJ2-2; D is unclear. The V end lost 11 bases, the J end lost 6 bases, and 10 bases lay between the germline ends. Per the germline V gene, CDR1 is MNHNY and CDR2 is SVGAGI (reference sequence). The CDR3 is 11 amino acids. DNA for the CDR3: TGTGCCCTGGCTGGAGCCGGGGAGCTGTTTTTT. Translation gives CALAGAGELFF.

This clonotype was seen a handful of times. This chain joins TRBV5-5 and TRBJ1-2; 9 nucleotides agree with TRBD1. Per the germline V gene, CDR1 is SGHKS and CDR2 is YYEKEE (reference sequence). V was pared by 5 bases and J by 7 bases, with 9 bases of the junction left unmatched. The length of the CDR3 is 14 residues. CDR3 loop: CASRPGTGKFGYTF. The CDR3 bases are TGTGCCAGCAGACCCGGGACAGGGAAATTTGGCTACACCTTC. Combining the CDR3 with reference TRBV5-5 and TRBJ1-2 gives the whole variable domain DAGVTQSPTHLIKTRGQQVTLRCSPISGHKSVSWYQQVLGQGPQFIFQYYEKEERGRGNFPDRFSARQFPNYSSELNVNALLLGDSALYLCASRPGTGKFGYTFGSGTRLTVV.